The 8 T cell receptor beta chains in this list originate from one sample, sequenced in a study of blood T cell repertoires in COVID-19. TCRdb keeps only in-frame clones here, not all; method: immunoSEQ multiplex PCR. Found here are 300,000 to 450,000 clones, over 75% of them singletons; the top ten hold 1.3%. Specimen: PBMCs or T cells enriched from blood (not recorded which). The receptors come from a man aged 25-40 years who had recovered from COVID-19.

The chain combines TRBV7-2 with TRBJ2-7, with 10 bases lining up with TRBD2. Germline V lookup: CDR1 SGHTA, CDR2 FQGNSA. The CDR3 extends over 14 amino acids. J was trimmed by 6 bases and V by 5 bases; bases with no gene match: 7. The CDR3: CASSHNSGGREQYF. The CDR3 DNA reads as TGTGCCAGCAGCCACAATAGCGGGGGGCGCGAGCAGTACTTC.

V and J are TRBV12-5 and TRBJ1-1; TRBD1 agrees at 7 bases. J gave up 3 bases and V 3 bases, and 7 bases lay outside the gene matches. CDR1 is LGHNT and CDR2 is FRNRAP in the germline V gene. The CDR3 is made up of 15 amino acids. DNA for the CDR3: TGTGCTAGTGGTTTTGCCACAGGGGCGGACACTGAAGCTTTCTTT. It codes for CASGFATGADTEAFF.

This chain links TRBV20-1 with TRBJ2-5; D may be TRBD2 (6 bases). Trimming removed 3 bases from V and 5 bases from J, with 13 bases in between. From germline, CDR1 is DFQATT and CDR2 SNEGSKA (reference sequence). CDR3 length: 13 amino acids. The CDR3 sequence: CSASTGGSETQYF. The CDR3 DNA reads as TGCAGTGCTAGTACTGGGGGGAGTGAGACCCAGTACTTC.

The chain joins TRBV18 to TRBJ2-2; 7 positions match TRBD1. This CDR3 contains 16 residues. With V trimmed by 0 bases and J by 4 bases, 5 bases remained unmatched. Germline V gene lookup returns CDR1 KGHSH and CDR2 LQKENI. Here the CDR3 DNA reads TGTGCCAGCTCACCACCACAGGGGATAGGCACCGGGGAGCTGTTTTTT. Its protein product is CASSPPQGIGTGELFF.

This chain links TRBV5-4 with TRBJ2-5, with TRBD1 identical over 7 bases. The CDR3 runs to 13 residues. The ends lost 4 bases at V and 5 bases at J; junction bases unmatched: 5. Germline V lookup: CDR1 SGHNT, CDR2 YYREEE (reference sequence). Written as DNA, the CDR3 is TGTGCCAGCAGCCCGGACAGGAGGGAGACCCAGTACTTC. Protein: CASSPDRRETQYF. Complete variable domain (other parts from reference TRBV5-4 and TRBJ2-5): ETGVTQSPTHLIKTRGQQVTLRCSSQSGHNTVSWYQQALGQGPQFIFQYYREEENGRGNFPPRFSGLQFPNYSSELNVNALELDDSALYLCASSPDRRETQYFGPGTRLLVL.

This clone occurred a few times. The V and J genes are TRBV4-1 and TRBJ2-3; 8 positions match TRBD1. There are 17 residues in the CDR3. Germline values: CDR1 MGHRA, CDR2 YSYEKL. V shed 2 bases, J shed 5 bases, and the junction held 12 bases outside the gene matches. In DNA, the CDR3 is TGCGCCAGCAGCCAACAGTTCGGCAGGGGGCGCGAAGATACGCAGTATTTT. This translates into CASSQQFGRGREDTQYF.

This clone appeared once. The chain is built from TRBV4-1 and TRBJ1-3; D ambiguous. Trimming removed 2 bases from V and 4 bases from J, with 9 bases in between. Germline V lookup: CDR1 MGHRA, CDR2 YSYEKL. The CDR3 runs to 14 residues. The CDR3 bases are TGCGCCAGCAGCCAATCGGGGTCAGGAAACACCATATATTTT. Protein sequence: CASSQSGSGNTIYF.

On this clone itself: At the DNA level, this CDR3 is encoded by other sequences in the same sample as well. This chain uses TRBV20-1 with TRBJ1-5; D gene ambiguous. This CDR3 spans 12 amino acids. The germline gives CDR1 DFQATT, CDR2 SNEGSKA (reference sequence). Trimming stripped 3 bases from V and 4 bases from J, with 7 bases between. CDR3 DNA sequence: TGCAGTGCTAGTCGCAGTAATCAGCCCCAGCATTTT. It yields the protein CSASRSNQPQHF.